The sample holds a few counts of the clone carrying this T cell receptor (beta chain). Its antigen is unidentified. Each TCR beta library was made by quantitative 5'-RACE that incorporated molecular barcodes. Each CDR3 protein gets one entry after TCRdb re-called the 5' RACE reads with MiXCR. The sample consists of roughly 150,000 distinct CDR3 sequences, around 7.9% of them appearing once. The CDR3 consists of 13 residues. Germline loops: CDR1 GTSNPN, CDR2 SVGIG (reference sequence). The trim removed 3 bases at V and 2 bases at J, leaving 1 base unmatched. The sample comes from a study of CD8 T cells in ankylosing spondylitis. General study results and limits: What appeared characteristic of ankylosing spondylitis blood was a TCR beta motif of eight highly homologous variants.

V usage is TRBV30 and J usage is TRBJ1-5; 7 positions agree with TRBD1. The sequenced material came from blood, either unsorted or a sorted T cell fraction (not recorded which). This sequence was found in a female donor with ankylosing spondylitis or in good health (not recorded which). This chain's CDR3 is CAWRGTGNQPQHF. CDR3 sequence (DNA): TGTGCCTGGAGAGGGACAGGCAATCAGCCCCAGCATTTT.